What follows describes a single TCR beta chain. TCRdb keeps only in-frame clones here, not all; method: immunoSEQ multiplex PCR. The data contain about 18,000 clones, about two fifths of them singletons. This specimen comes from a study of graft-versus-host responses after intestinal transplantation. General study results and limits: Clonal ratios of graft-versus-host to host-versus-graft in allografts were high for patients exhibiting graft-donor T cell macrochimerism. GvH clones were identified in recipient marrow, with some first appearing in ileum or blood. Early declines in HvG clones that occurred post-transplant were associated with peak circulating GvH clone levels.

The germline V gene has CDR1 MGHRA and CDR2 YSYEKL. The CDR3 has 14 residues. Trimming pared 0 bases from V and 8 bases from J, leaving 10 bases between. Once the reaction had ended, proliferating CFSE-low CD3+CD4+ and CD3+CD8+ responders were sorted. The chain employs TRBV4-1 and TRBJ1-4; D is ambiguous. The sequence derives from a human patient who received an intestinal transplant. Sequencing was performed on alloreactive CD4+ T cells from a mixed lymphocyte reaction culture, taken before intestinal transplant. The subset is: CFSE-low proliferating T cells sorted from roughly 6-day pre-transplant mixed lymphocyte reaction (GvH or HvG direction). The CDR3 loop is CASSQDLGSEKLFF. The CDR3 coding sequence is TGCGCCAGCAGCCAAGACTTGGGGTCGGAAAAACTGTTTTTT.